The 25 T cell receptor beta chains listed next were all sequenced from one sample in a study of Graves' ophthalmopathy and Graves' hyperthyroidism. From RNA, the CDR3 regions of TCR beta chains were amplified and sequenced. HTBI primers served in a first-round RT-PCR, which a second-round multiplex PCR followed. TCRdb reanalysed the multiplex PCR reads using MiXCR and keeps one entry per CDR3 protein. This table has 660,000 or so distinct CDR3 sequences, about 41% appearing once. Sequenced material: peripheral blood. These TCRs come from an adult man with Graves' ophthalmopathy.

As regards this clonotype: Because the CDR3 is missing its conserved closing phenylalanine or tryptophan, this is likely a read error. Because the CDR3's place on the DNA is in doubt, the DNA is left out and the CDR3 is given as listed by TCRdb. V usage is TRBV5-1 and J usage is TRBJ2-6. Germline assignment: CDR1 SGHRS and CDR2 YFSETQ. From its first to its last residue, the CDR3 has 8 amino acids. CDR3 sequence: CASSIDPG.

As to this clonotype: A read error may explain this, as a much larger clone is one base away. The chain joins TRBV14 to TRBJ1-2; 9 bases are shared with TRBD1. With 4 bases clipped from V and 2 bases from J, the junction kept 14 bases outside the gene matches. The CDR3 runs 18 residues. CDR1 SGHDN and CDR2 FVKESK come from the germline V gene. CDR3 residues: CASSLPDRGELLNYGYTF. CDR3 DNA: TGTGCCAGCAGCCTCCCGGACAGGGGCGAATTACTAAACTATGGCTACACCTTC.

The chain links TRBV5-1 to TRBJ1-5; D may be TRBD1 (5 bases). The V gene's germline CDR1 is SGHRS and CDR2 YFSETQ. The CDR3 has 15 residues. Deletions cut 5 bases from V and 0 bases from J, with 12 bases between. The CDR3 DNA reads TGCGCCAGCAGGCCAACAGGTAGTAGCAATCAGCCCCAGCATTTT. It translates to CASRPTGSSNQPQHF. The full variable domain, in which reference TRBV5-1 and TRBJ1-5 provide the parts outside the CDR3, is KAGVTQTPRYLIKTRGQQVTLSCSPISGHRSVSWYQQTPGQGLQFLFEYFSETQRNKGNFPGRFSGRQFSNSRSEMNVSTLELGDSALYLCASRPTGSSNQPQHFGDGTRLSIL.

The V gene is TRBV10-3, the J gene TRBJ2-3, with 14 bases identical to TRBD2. Trimming cost V 3 bases and J 3 bases; bases outside gene matches: 5. This CDR3 contains 17 residues. CDR1 is ENHRY and CDR2 is SYGVKD in the germline V gene. Here the CDR3 DNA reads TGTGCCATCAGTGAACCTGGGACTAGCGGGAGTACAGATACGCAGTATTTT. Its protein is CAISEPGTSGSTDTQYF.

The CDR3 sequence: CAISEHGGGETQYF. CDR3 nucleotide sequence: TGTGCCATCAGTGAACACGGGGGGGGTGAGACCCAGTACTTC. This chain joins TRBV10-3 and TRBJ2-7; the match to TRBD2 covers 8 bases. The DNA end is more similar to TRBJ2-5, so the J call may be wrong. The CDR3 is 14 amino acids. Germline assignment: CDR1 ENHRY and CDR2 SYGVKD.

With respect to this clonotype: At one boundary the junction diverges from the germline segment, which might be a read error. V gene TRBV25-1 combines with J gene TRBJ2-1; weak D call: TRBD2 (5 bases). The CDR3 has 17 amino acids. Germline V lookup: CDR1 MGHDK, CDR2 SYGVNS. The CDR3 nucleotides are TGTGCCAGCAGTGAATTATGGAACCGGGGTTCGTGTAATGGGCAGTTCTTC. Translation: CASSELWNRGSCNGQFF.

This clonotype was recorded at least ten times. The chain employs TRBV7-3 and TRBJ2-5; D is unclear. CDR3 length equals 15 residues. Germline CDR1 is SGHTA and CDR2 is FQGTGA. The V gene lost 7 bases and the J gene lost 2 bases, with 17 bases spanning the gap. CDR3 DNA sequence: TGTGCCAGCATCCTAAGACTCGCAAATCAAGAGACCCAGTACTTC. It codes for CASILRLANQETQYF.

This clonotype was found a few times. The chain couples TRBV6-5 to TRBJ2-7, with 7 positions matching TRBD1. With 9 bases clipped from V and 3 bases from J, the junction kept 8 bases outside the gene matches. The CDR3 length is 13 residues. In germline, CDR1 is MNHEY, CDR2 SVGAGI. The CDR3 DNA reads TGTGCCAGTCCGCGACAGGGCTACTACGAGCAGTACTTC. This translates into CASPRQGYYEQYF.

The chain has TRBV11-2 and TRBJ1-5; D unclear. This CDR3 comprises 15 residues. Germline CDR1 SGHAT, CDR2 FQNNGV. Trimming took 3 bases from V and 11 from J, leaving 20 bases between them. CDR3 amino acids: CASSFRLAGQETQHF. As DNA, the CDR3 is TGTGCCAGCAGCTTTAGACTAGCGGGTCAGGAGACCCAGCATTTT.

V is TRBV7-2 and J is TRBJ2-7; D is undetermined. Between the trimmed V and J ends, which lost 5 bases and 0 bases, there was a span of 17 bases. Germline V gene lookup returns CDR1 SGHTA and CDR2 FQGNSA. The CDR3 loop spans 16 amino acids. The CDR3 DNA sequence: TGTGCCAGCAGCCTTGGACCGCTACAGTACTCCTACGAGCAGTACTTC. Its translation is CASSLGPLQYSYEQYF.

Worth noting for this clonotype: The CDR3 ends on some other residue instead of the conserved phenylalanine or tryptophan, so this is likely a read error. The rearrangement joins TRBV29-1 to TRBJ2-7; 7 bases map to TRBD2. V trimming: 7 bases; J trimming: 4 bases; junction bases outside the gene matches: 10. CDR1 is SQVTM and CDR2 is ANQGSEA in the germline V gene. This CDR3 comprises 13 residues. The CDR3, as DNA: TGCAGCGGGGGGGGACGGCAACTTTACGAGCAGTACTTA. This translates into CSGGGRQLYEQYL.

As to this clonotype: A much larger clone sits a single nucleotide away, making a read error possible. The CDR3 carries no conserved terminal phenylalanine or tryptophan, so it likely arises from a read error. The chain links TRBV19 to TRBJ1-5; D perhaps matches TRBD1 (5 bases). Trimming left V 4 bases short and J 5 bases short, with 9 bases between. The germline V gene has CDR1 LNHDA and CDR2 SQIVND (reference sequence). This CDR3 is 13 amino acids long. The CDR3 sequence is CASSTGSDQPQHS. CDR3 DNA sequence: TGTGCCAGTAGTACAGGGTCTGATCAGCCCCAGCATTCT.

This clonotype was observed many times. The genes are TRBV7-2 and TRBJ2-7, with TRBD1 identical over 9 bases. The V and J ends lost 3 bases and 4 bases, in that order; junction bases with no gene match: 7. The length of the CDR3 is 15 residues. Germline V CDR1 and CDR2: SGHTA, FQGNSA. The CDR3 sequence: CASSFTGGRLYEQYF. Here the CDR3 DNA reads TGTGCCAGCAGCTTTACAGGGGGCCGGTTGTACGAGCAGTACTTC.

This chain joins TRBV29-1 and TRBJ1-4, with D possibly being TRBD1 (5 bases). V lost 4 bases and J lost 12, with 15 bases in between. Germline CDR1 and CDR2: SQVTM and ANQGSEA. This CDR3 spans 12 amino acids. The CDR3 nucleotides are TGCAGCGTTGGGGGCACCTTGGGTGAACTGTTTTTT. This encodes CSVGGTLGELFF.

CDR3 sequence: CASSLATGGETQHF. Written as DNA, the CDR3 is TGTGCCAGCAGCTTAGCGACAGGGGGGGAGACCCAGCATTTT. The rearrangement joins TRBV7-2 to TRBJ1-5; 9 bases fit TRBD1. Germline V gene sequence: CDR1 SGHTA, CDR2 FQGNSA. This CDR3 region has 14 residues. V was clipped by 0 bases and J by 11 bases; unmatched bases: 5.

A remark on this clonotype: A read error may account for a junction end that differs from germline. This rearrangement joins TRBV10-3 to TRBJ1-1; D is unresolved. CDR1 and CDR2 (germline): ENHRY, SYGVKD. This CDR3 is 15 amino acids long. The CDR3 bases are TGTGCCAACAGTTACTCAGGACCAATGAACACTGAAGCTTTCTTT. It encodes CANSYSGPMNTEAFF.

The chain is built from TRBV29-1 and TRBJ2-7; 11 bases align to TRBD2. This CDR3 has 15 residues. CDR1 SQVTM and CDR2 ANQGSEA come from the germline V gene. Germline trimming cut 2 bases from V and 3 bases from J; bases unmatched to any gene: 6. The DNA for the CDR3 is TGCAGCGTTGAAATTAGCGGGACTAGCGGCTACGAGCAGTACTTC. As protein: CSVEISGTSGYEQYF.

J is TRBJ2-7 and V is TRBV24-1, with D perhaps given as TRBD1 or TRBD2 (5 bases each). Trimming shortened V by 4 bases and J by 0 bases, and 9 bases separated the two germline ends. The V gene's germline CDR1 is KGHDR and CDR2 SFDVKD. This CDR3 spans 14 amino acids. Here the CDR3 DNA reads TGTGCCACCAGTGACCCAGGGAGCTCCTACGAGCAGTACTTC. Translated, it gives CATSDPGSSYEQYF.

The chain uses TRBV29-1 and TRBJ1-2; 7 nucleotides line up with TRBD1. J lost 2 bases, V lost 5 bases, and 5 bases had no gene match. CDR1 is SQVTM, CDR2 ANQGSEA, per germline. The CDR3 runs to 13 residues. CDR3 protein: CSVSYRGNYGYTF. The CDR3 coding sequence is TGCAGCGTTAGCTACAGGGGAAACTATGGCTACACCTTC.

This clonotype was counted at least ten times. At one end the junction does not follow the germline gene, possibly because of a read error. The chain recombines TRBV4-1 with TRBJ1-2; D unclear. Per the germline V gene, CDR1 is MGHRA and CDR2 is YSYEKL. The CDR3 extends over 12 amino acids. CDR3 nucleotides: TGTGCCAGCAGCCAAGACGGCTATGGCTACACCTTC. The encoded protein is CASSQDGYGYTF.

This clonotype occurred many times. The chain recombines TRBV7-9 with TRBJ2-5; TRBD2 aligns across 11 bases. V shed 5 bases, J shed 4 bases, and the junction held 12 bases outside the gene matches. Germline loops: CDR1 SEHNR, CDR2 FQNEAQ (reference sequence). The CDR3 runs to 17 residues. CDR3 amino acids: CASSPSDSGGAVETQYF. The CDR3 DNA sequence: TGTGCCAGCAGCCCCTCAGATAGCGGGGGGGCAGTAGAGACCCAGTACTTC.

This clonotype came up many times. This rearrangement joins TRBV2 to TRBJ2-5; D is possibly TRBD1 or TRBD2 (5 bases each). The V end lost 4 bases, the J end lost 5 bases, and 17 bases lay between the germline ends. Per the germline V gene, CDR1 is SNHLY and CDR2 is FYNNEI. This CDR3 region has 15 residues. The CDR3 loop is CASSVFRGAQETQYF. The CDR3 region has the DNA TGTGCCAGCAGTGTATTTCGAGGGGCCCAGGAGACCCAGTACTTC.

This clonotype was seen many times. This chain links TRBV25-1 with TRBJ2-3; 7 nucleotides agree with TRBD1. The CDR3 is 15 residues long. CDR1 is MGHDK and CDR2 is SYGVNS in the germline V gene. J lost 2 bases, V lost 3 bases, and 5 bases had no gene match. The CDR3 DNA reads as TGTGCCAGCAGTGAGGGGACAGCCAACACAGATACGCAGTATTTT. The encoded protein is CASSEGTANTDTQYF.

This chain uses TRBV11-2 with TRBJ1-4, with 10 bases lining up with TRBD1. CDR1 is SGHAT, CDR2 FQNNGV, per germline. The V segment lost 9 bases and the J segment 2 bases; nucleotides outside the gene matches: 24. This CDR3 contains 21 residues. CDR3 sequence reads: CASNQLPPRRDRGSTNEKLFF. DNA of the CDR3: TGTGCCAGTAACCAACTACCTCCGAGACGGGACAGGGGTTCGACTAATGAAAAACTGTTTTTT. Looking up the rest from reference TRBV11-2 and TRBJ1-4 gives the full variable domain: EAGVAQSPRYKIIEKRQSVAFWCNPISGHATLYWYQQILGQGPKLLIQFQNNGVVDDSQLPKDRFSAERLKGVDSTLKIQPAKLEDSAVYLCASNQLPPRRDRGSTNEKLFFGSGTQLSVL.

This clonotype was observed a single time. The chain carries TRBV9 and TRBJ2-2; D may be TRBD2 (6 bases). Deletions cut 0 bases from V and 5 bases from J, with 11 bases between. CDR1 and CDR2 (germline): SGDLS, YYNGEE. The CDR3 runs 15 residues. The CDR3 DNA reads TGTGCCAGCAGCGTAGCTGGGGAGGATACCGGGGAGCTGTTTTTT. It translates to CASSVAGEDTGELFF.